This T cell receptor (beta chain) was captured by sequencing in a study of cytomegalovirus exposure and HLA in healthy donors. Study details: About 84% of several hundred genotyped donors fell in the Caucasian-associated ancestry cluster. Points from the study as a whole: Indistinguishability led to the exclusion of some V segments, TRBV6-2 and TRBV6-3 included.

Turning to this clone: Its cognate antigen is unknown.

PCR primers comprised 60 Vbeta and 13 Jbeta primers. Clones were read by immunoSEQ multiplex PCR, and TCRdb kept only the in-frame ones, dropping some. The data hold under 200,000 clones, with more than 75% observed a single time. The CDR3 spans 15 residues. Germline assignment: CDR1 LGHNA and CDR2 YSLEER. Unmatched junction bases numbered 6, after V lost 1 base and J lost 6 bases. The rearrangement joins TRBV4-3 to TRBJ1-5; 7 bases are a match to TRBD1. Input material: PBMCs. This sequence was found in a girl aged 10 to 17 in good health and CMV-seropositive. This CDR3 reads CASSQGQGVGQPQHF. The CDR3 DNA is TGCGCCAGCAGCCAAGGACAGGGAGTCGGTCAGCCCCAGCATTTT.